These 31 T cell receptor beta chains came from one sample sequenced in a study of long-term antiretroviral therapy in people with HIV. Sequencing relied on immunoSEQ assay v3.0, run at survey level. Generated by immunoSEQ multiplex PCR, the TCRdb table keeps only in-frame clones and is missing some. The sample consists of roughly 29,000 clones, approximately 95% of them appearing once. This specimen was unsorted PBMCs, taken 5.3 years after starting antiretroviral therapy. The receptors here all came from a man aged 50 or older with HIV.

This chain links TRBV5-1 with TRBJ1-3; 7 nucleotides agree with TRBD1. The germline CDR1 and CDR2 sequences are SGHRS and YFSETQ. V lost 4 bases to trimming and J lost 0 bases; unmatched junction nucleotides: 7. The CDR3 extends over 16 amino acids. The CDR3 reads CASSAAGGSSGNTIYF. CDR3 bases: TGCGCCAGCAGCGCCGCAGGGGGTAGCTCTGGAAACACCATATATTTT.

This chain links TRBV5-5 with TRBJ2-2; the D gene is possibly TRBD2 (5 bases). Trimming took 4 bases from V and 5 from J, leaving 15 bases between them. Germline-derived CDR1 and CDR2 are SGHKS and YYEKEE (reference sequence). CDR3 length: 15 amino acids. The CDR3 DNA sequence: TGTGCCAGCAGCCCGGAGGCGACGTGGACCGGGGAGCTGTTTTTT. Translating it yields CASSPEATWTGELFF.

This rearrangement joins TRBV14 to TRBJ1-1; D gene uncertain. Trimming removed 1 base from V and 1 base from J, with 10 bases in between. This CDR3 spans 15 amino acids. In germline, CDR1 is SGHDN, CDR2 FVKESK. This chain's CDR3 is CASSQVEHGNTEAFF. The DNA of the CDR3 is TGTGCCAGCAGCCAAGTGGAGCATGGGAACACTGAAGCTTTCTTT.

The DNA for the CDR3 is TGTGCCAGCAGTTACGATCCGAACTCCTACGAGCAGTACTTC. Translating it yields CASSYDPNSYEQYF. The chain recombines TRBV6-6 with TRBJ2-7; D unclear. The V and J ends lost 2 bases and 0 bases respectively, with 8 bases between them. The CDR3 consists of 14 residues. From germline, CDR1 is MNHNY and CDR2 SVGAGI (reference sequence).

J is TRBJ1-5 and V is TRBV6-5; 8 nucleotides align to TRBD1. The CDR3 spans 15 residues. V lost 7 bases and J lost 5; bases outside the gene matches: 10. The germline CDR1 and CDR2 sequences are MNHEY and SVGAGI. CDR3 region: CASKRGGTGDQPQHF. The DNA for the CDR3 is TGTGCCAGCAAAAGGGGGGGGACAGGAGATCAGCCCCAGCATTTT.

This clone was detected only once. The chain employs TRBV6-4 and TRBJ2-1; 9 bases line up with TRBD1. This CDR3 comprises 14 residues. V was pared by 8 bases and J by 3 bases, with 5 bases of the junction left unmatched. The germline V gene has CDR1 MRHNA and CDR2 SNTAGT. In DNA form, the CDR3 reads TGTGCCAGCTCCCGGGACAGGGACTACAATGAGCAGTTCTTC. Translating gives CASSRDRDYNEQFF.

This chain joins TRBV19 and TRBJ2-3; TRBD1 matches 8 bases. The CDR3 sequence is 13 residues long. The V gene's germline CDR1 is LNHDA and CDR2 SQIVND (reference sequence). Trimming took 6 bases from V and 2 from J; bases not matched to a gene: 1. CDR3 sequence (DNA): TGTGCCAGTAGGGACAGGGCCACAGATACGCAGTATTTT. Translated: CASRDRATDTQYF.

The chain is built from TRBV5-1 and TRBJ2-2, with D perhaps matching TRBD2 (5 bases). CDR3 size: 14 residues. From germline, CDR1 is SGHRS and CDR2 YFSETQ. Trimming cost V 6 bases and J 2 bases, with 11 bases left between them. The CDR3 sequence: CASNEGRNTGELFF. CDR3 in DNA: TGCGCCAGCAATGAGGGAAGAAACACCGGGGAGCTGTTTTTT.

This chain joins TRBV4-1 and TRBJ2-3; 9 bases line up with TRBD2. The CDR3 spans 17 residues. With 0 bases clipped from V and 4 bases from J, the junction kept 8 bases outside the gene matches. Germline V gene lookup returns CDR1 MGHRA and CDR2 YSYEKL. CDR3 amino acids: CASSQDLPSGASDTQYF. The CDR3 DNA reads TGCGCCAGCAGCCAAGATTTGCCTAGCGGGGCGTCAGATACGCAGTATTTT.

This clone was observed a single time. This chain connects TRBV7-2 to TRBJ2-7; D gene unclear. The CDR3 is 14 residues long. The germline V gene has CDR1 SGHTA and CDR2 FQGNSA. Between the trimmed V and J ends, which lost 1 base and 5 bases, there was a span of 12 bases. CDR3 coding DNA: TGTGCCAGCAGCTTAGACGGATTAGGGAACGAGCAGTACTTC. Its protein is CASSLDGLGNEQYF.

The chain joins TRBV27 to TRBJ2-1; 7 nucleotides match TRBD1. The V segment lost 3 bases and the J segment 7 bases; nucleotides outside the gene matches: 12. Germline V gene sequence: CDR1 MNHEY, CDR2 SMNVEV (reference sequence). The CDR3 sequence is 16 residues long. CDR3 nucleotide sequence: TGTGCCAGCAGTTTGCTTTCGTGGGACAGAGAAAATGAGCAGTTCTTC. It encodes CASSLLSWDRENEQFF.

The V call is TRBV30, the J call TRBJ2-7; D might be TRBD1 (5 bases). CDR1 and CDR2 (germline): GTSNPN, SVGIG (reference sequence). The CDR3 spans 12 residues. With 2 bases removed from V and 7 bases from J, the gap between germline ends came to 12 bases. CDR3 in DNA: TGTGCCTGGAGTTCAGGGATGGGGGAGCAGTACTTC. Translating it yields CAWSSGMGEQYF.

The DNA of the CDR3 is TGTGCCAGCAGTGTAGGACAGGGGAGCTCCTACGAGCAGTACTTC. This encodes CASSVGQGSSYEQYF. V and J are TRBV6-1 and TRBJ2-7; 9 bases agree with TRBD1. There are 15 residues in the CDR3. The germline CDR1 and CDR2 sequences are MNHNS and SASEGT. V lost 4 bases to trimming and J lost 0 bases; unmatched junction nucleotides: 4.

The chain recombines TRBV30 with TRBJ1-1; weak D call: TRBD1 (5 bases). Germline CDR1 and CDR2: GTSNPN and SVGIG (reference sequence). V was clipped by 0 bases and J by 5 bases, with 19 bases between them. This CDR3 has 16 residues. The CDR3 region is CAWSVPQGPRWTEAFF. Here the CDR3 DNA reads TGTGCCTGGAGTGTACCGCAGGGCCCGAGATGGACTGAAGCTTTCTTT.

The rearrangement joins TRBV7-6 to TRBJ2-3; D not resolved. The CDR3 spans 13 residues. Looked up from germline, CDR1 is SGHVS and CDR2 is FNYEAQ. V was cut by 1 base and J by 6 bases, with 8 bases left in between. The CDR3 protein is CASSLVSKDTQYF. As DNA, the CDR3 is TGTGCCAGCAGCTTAGTATCCAAGGATACGCAGTATTTT.

The rearrangement links TRBV5-5 to TRBJ2-3; weak D call: TRBD1 (5 bases). Germline CDR1 and CDR2: SGHKS and YYEKEE (reference sequence). The V end lost 1 base, the J end lost 2 bases, and 14 bases lay between the germline ends. This CDR3 has 16 residues. The CDR3 region has the DNA TGTGCCAGCAGCTTGAAGGACATCACTTTCACAGATACGCAGTATTTT. Translated, it gives CASSLKDITFTDTQYF.

The chain couples TRBV27 to TRBJ1-1; D might be TRBD1 (6 bases). V lost 4 bases to trimming and J lost 0 bases, with 12 bases between them. The CDR3 spans 15 residues. Per the germline V gene, CDR1 is MNHEY and CDR2 is SMNVEV (reference sequence). For the CDR3, the DNA is TGTGCCAGCAGTTCATATACAGGGATGAACACTGAAGCTTTCTTT. Its translation: CASSSYTGMNTEAFF.

The count of this clone is one. This chain connects TRBV4-3 to TRBJ2-3, with 8 bases identical to TRBD2. Germline-derived CDR1 and CDR2 are LGHNA and YSLEER. Unmatched junction bases numbered 12, after V lost 0 bases and J lost 4 bases. The CDR3 has 18 residues. The CDR3 spells CASSQDYGRGAVPDTQYF. The CDR3 coding sequence is TGCGCCAGCAGCCAAGATTACGGGCGGGGGGCCGTGCCAGATACGCAGTATTTT.

The genes are TRBV7-6 and TRBJ1-2; D is possibly TRBD1 (5 bases). Trimming pared 7 bases from V and 8 bases from J, leaving 17 bases between. Germline assignment: CDR1 SGHVS and CDR2 FNYEAQ. The CDR3 loop spans 13 amino acids. Here the CDR3 DNA reads TGTGCCAGCACCTCCAACCAGGGCCAGGGCTACACCTTC. This sequence encodes CASTSNQGQGYTF.

The chain couples TRBV30 to TRBJ2-7; 7 bases match TRBD1. The CDR3 consists of 15 residues. Losses at the gene ends were 1 base for V and 2 bases for J; bases not matched to a gene: 8. Germline V gene lookup returns CDR1 GTSNPN and CDR2 SVGIG (reference sequence). The CDR3 region is CAWSGSGQRTYEQYF. DNA of the CDR3: TGTGCCTGGAGTGGCTCGGGACAGAGAACCTACGAGCAGTACTTC.

This chain links TRBV7-3 with TRBJ2-2; no definite D call. Trimming removed 1 base at V and 4 bases at J, with 10 bases between. There are 15 residues in the CDR3. Germline V gene sequence: CDR1 SGHTA, CDR2 FQGTGA. CDR3 protein: CASSLIGSATGELFF. The CDR3 DNA is TGTGCCAGCAGCTTAATCGGTTCCGCCACCGGGGAGCTGTTTTTT.

The table lists this clone with a count of one. The junction shows a germline mismatch at one end, possibly a read error. J is TRBJ1-5 and V is TRBV6-7; D is possibly TRBD1 (5 bases). TRBV6-7 belongs to the ORF category, with a function that is uncertain. The CDR3 length is 13 residues. CDR3 nucleotides: TGTGCCAGCACTTACTGGGGGACTCAGCCCCAGCATTTT. This gives the protein CASTYWGTQPQHF.

The chain uses TRBV15 and TRBJ2-7; D not resolved. The length of the CDR3 is 15 residues. The V end was cut by 0 bases, the J end by 3 bases, with 12 bases between. Germline loops: CDR1 LNHNV, CDR2 YYDKDF (reference sequence). As DNA, the CDR3 is TGTGCCACCAGCAGAGATAGAGGCAGTAGCTACGAGCAGTACTTC. Amino acid sequence: CATSRDRGSSYEQYF.

This clone was observed once. This sequence joins TRBV18 and TRBJ2-2; D unresolved. The germline CDR1 and CDR2 sequences are KGHSH and LQKENI. This CDR3 contains 14 residues. The V end lost 1 base, the J end lost 0 bases, and 3 bases lay between the germline ends. The CDR3 loop is CASSPLANTGELFF. Here the CDR3 DNA reads TGTGCCAGCTCACCACTAGCGAACACCGGGGAGCTGTTTTTT.

The V call is TRBV28, the J call TRBJ1-2, with D hard to call. The CDR3 consists of 15 residues. V gave up 1 base and J gave up 2 bases, with 11 bases separating them. The germline V gene encodes CDR1 MDHEN and CDR2 SYDVKM. This CDR3 is CASSLSRALNYGYTF. The CDR3 bases are TGTGCCAGCAGTTTATCAAGGGCATTAAACTATGGCTACACCTTC.

The chain links TRBV2 to TRBJ1-5; 11 bases align to TRBD1. CDR1 is SNHLY and CDR2 is FYNNEI in the germline V gene. V trimming: 4 bases; J trimming: 4 bases; junction bases outside the gene matches: 6. The CDR3 length is 16 residues. DNA of the CDR3: TGTGCCAGCAGTGGAGGGACAGGGGGTTATAATCAGCCCCAGCATTTT. It yields the protein CASSGGTGGYNQPQHF. The whole variable domain, filled in from reference TRBV2 and TRBJ1-5, reads EPEVTQTPSHQVTQMGQEVILRCVPISNHLYFYWYRQILGQKVEFLVSFYNNEISEKSEIFDDQFSVERPDGSNFTLKIRSTKLEDSAMYFCASSGGTGGYNQPQHFGDGTRLSIL.

V gene TRBV7-2 combines with J gene TRBJ1-3; D gene ambiguous. With 3 bases removed from V and 2 bases from J, the gap between germline ends came to 11 bases. This CDR3 contains 15 residues. Germline CDR1 SGHTA, CDR2 FQGNSA. Here the CDR3 DNA reads TGTGCCAGCAGCTTTATTGTGGGAGCTGGAAACACCATATATTTT. Protein: CASSFIVGAGNTIYF.

The V call is TRBV5-6, the J call TRBJ2-2; TRBD1 aligns across 9 bases. V lost 4 bases and J lost 5; bases outside the gene matches: 6. Per the germline V gene, CDR1 is SGHDT and CDR2 is YYEEEE. This CDR3 region has 15 residues. CDR3 residues: CASSLTGGSTGELFF. The CDR3, as DNA: TGTGCCAGCAGCCTTACAGGGGGCTCGACCGGGGAGCTGTTTTTT.

The chain joins TRBV5-1 to TRBJ2-1, with 7 bases matching TRBD2. This CDR3 has 14 amino acids. Trimming cost V 4 bases and J 8 bases; bases outside gene matches: 9. Germline CDR1 is SGHRS and CDR2 is YFSETQ. Written as DNA, the CDR3 is TGCGCCAGCAGCCCCACGGCGGGGGACTATGAGCAGTTCTTC. As protein: CASSPTAGDYEQFF.

The V call is TRBV18, the J call TRBJ2-7; D unclear. V shed 4 bases and J shed 0 bases, with 10 bases lying between them. The CDR3 totals 14 residues. The V gene's germline CDR1 is KGHSH and CDR2 LQKENI. The CDR3 is CASSQGRSSYEQYF. For the CDR3, the DNA is TGTGCCAGCTCACAAGGACGTAGCTCCTACGAGCAGTACTTC.

This clone was observed once. In DNA form, the CDR3 reads TGTGCCAGTAGTATTTTGAGGACACCGAACACCGGGGAGCTGTTTTTT. The encoded protein is CASSILRTPNTGELFF. This chain connects TRBV19 to TRBJ2-2; D may be TRBD1 (5 bases). Trimming left V 3 bases short and J 0 bases short, with 11 bases between. This CDR3 contains 16 residues. In germline, CDR1 is LNHDA, CDR2 SQIVND (reference sequence).